Listed below are T cell receptor beta chains from one sample, sequenced in a study of blood T cell repertoires in COVID-19. Clones were sequenced by immunoSEQ multiplex PCR, and TCRdb holds only the in-frame ones, with some missing. The sample records roughly 240,000 clones, 75% to 85% being singletons. The specimen sequenced was peripheral blood. Receptor source: a man aged 40-55 years who had recovered from COVID-19. Each CDR3 is given with its conserved first and last residue. Fields, in order: V gene, J gene, clone size, D gene, CDR3 DNA, CDR3 protein. The D gene is left open where the match is weak. A clone size is listed for some rows: how often the clone was seen (once, few, many), or a class if it is expanded.

TRBV6-4	TRBJ2-3	.	TRBD2	TGTGCCAGCAGTGACGGGCTAGCGGGAGGAGAGGATACGCAGTATTTT	CASSDGLAGGEDTQYF
TRBV7-2	TRBJ2-3	.	.	TGTGCCAGCCATGAAGCGGGCACAGATACGCAGTATTTT	CASHEAGTDTQYF
TRBV29-1	TRBJ1-6	.	.	TGCAGCTGCCGGGACACCTATAATTCACCCCTCCACTTT	CSCRDTYNSPLHF
TRBV3-1/TRBV3-2	TRBJ1-5	few	TRBD1	TGTGCCAGCAGCCTCAGGGGGAATCAGCCCCAGCATTTT	CASSLRGNQPQHF
TRBV29-1	TRBJ1-2	few	.	TGCAGCGTTGAAGAATCGGGGGGAAGAGGCTACACCTTC	CSVEESGGRGYTF
TRBV7-2	TRBJ1-2	.	TRBD1	TGTGCCAGCAGCTCGACCGGGACAGATCCTCTCACCTTC	CASSSTGTDPLTF
TRBV12-3/TRBV12-4	TRBJ1-5	.	.	TGTGCCAGCAGTTTCGGGGGGAATCAGCCCCAGCATTTT	CASSFGGNQPQHF
TRBV6-1	TRBJ2-1	.	.	TGTGCCAGCAGTGAAGAATTCGTCAGGGGTTCCTACAATGAGCAGTTCTTC	CASSEEFVRGSYNEQFF
TRBV11-2	TRBJ1-1	.	TRBD1	TGTGCCAGCAGCACAGAGGGACAGACTGAAGCTTTCTTT	CASSTEGQTEAFF
TRBV7-9	TRBJ1-2	.	.	TGTGCCAGCAGCCGGGGGGATGGCTACACCTTC	CASSRGDGYTF
TRBV7-2	TRBJ2-3	.	.	TGTGCCAGCAGCCTGGACATCCTCACAGATACGCAGTATTTT	CASSLDILTDTQYF
TRBV5-1	TRBJ1-2	few	.	TGCGCCAGCAGATTGACAGCTAACTATGGCTACACCTTC	CASRLTANYGYTF
TRBV7-8	TRBJ2-2	.	TRBD2	TGTGCCAGCAGCTTCTTCCCAGACGGACTAGCGGGAGCGGGCGGCACCGGGGAGCTGTTTTTT	CASSFFPDGLAGAGGTGELFF
TRBV12-3/TRBV12-4	TRBJ1-2	.	.	TGTGCCAGCGGGGATCAGGGAGGCTATGGCTACACCTTC	CASGDQGGYGYTF
TRBV30	TRBJ1-3	.	.	TGTGCCTGGAGTCAGGGGTTTGGAAACACCATATATTTT	CAWSQGFGNTIYF
TRBV29-1	TRBJ2-7	.	.	TGCAGCGTTTCCGTCCGGGACTTAGGAAGCGAGCAGTACTTC	CSVSVRDLGSEQYF
TRBV7-9	TRBJ1-2	once	TRBD1	TGTGCCAGCAGCTCGTTGACAGGGCGCTATGGCTACACCTTC	CASSSLTGRYGYTF
TRBV6-2/TRBV6-3	TRBJ1-2	once	.	TGTGCCAGCAGTTACCAGGCCTATGGCTACACCTTC	CASSYQAYGYTF
TRBV7-9	TRBJ1-2	.	.	TGTGCCAGCAGCTTAAACTCCGACAGCTATGGCTACACCTTC	CASSLNSDSYGYTF
TRBV19	TRBJ1-1	.	TRBD1	TGTGCCAGTAAGGACAGGATTAACACTGAAGCTTTCTTT	CASKDRINTEAFF
TRBV4-3	TRBJ2-1	.	TRBD1	TGCGCCAGCAGCCTACAACAGGGGTATGAGCAGTTCTTC	CASSLQQGYEQFF
TRBV7-8	TRBJ1-2	.	.	TGTGCCAGCACCAACCGTGGTCCAGGGAGGTCCAACTATGGCTACACCTTC	CASTNRGPGRSNYGYTF
TRBV6-2/TRBV6-3	TRBJ2-7	.	TRBD2	TGTGCCAGCAGTTACTTCGGCGGGAGGACTAGTTCGCGGTACTTC	CASSYFGGRTSSRYF
TRBV27	TRBJ1-6	.	TRBD1	TGTGCCAGCAGACGACAGGGGACTTCTTATAATTCACCCCTCCACTTT	CASRRQGTSYNSPLHF
TRBV5-4	TRBJ2-1	.	TRBD2	TGTGCCAGCAGCACGAGACTAGCGGGAGTCTACAATGAGCAGTTCTTC	CASSTRLAGVYNEQFF
TRBV2	TRBJ2-5	.	TRBD1	TGTGCCAGCAGTGAAGCTCACACAGGGGGCGCGCGACAAGAGACCCAGTACTTC	CASSEAHTGGARQETQYF
TRBV9	TRBJ2-5	.	TRBD1	TGTGCCAGCAGCGTAGGAGGAAGGGGGCTGGCGGAGACCCAGTACTTC	CASSVGGRGLAETQYF
TRBV6-4	TRBJ1-5	.	.	TGTGCCAGCAGTGAAACCGGGACTGAGGTTTATAGCAATCAGCCCCAGCATTTT	CASSETGTEVYSNQPQHF
TRBV24-1	TRBJ2-7	.	.	TGTGCCACCAGTGAGGCCTGGGCCGCTGTGGGCGAGCAGTACTTC	CATSEAWAAVGEQYF
TRBV30	TRBJ2-4	.	.	TGTGCCTGGAGTGCCAACCGGGGGAGAAACATTCAGTACTTC	CAWSANRGRNIQYF
TRBV6-2/TRBV6-3	TRBJ2-5	.	TRBD2	TGTGCCAGCAGCCCCTTAGCGGGAGGGCGCCGGGTAGCTGGGGAGACCCAGTACTTC	CASSPLAGGRRVAGETQYF
TRBV7-2	TRBJ2-7	.	TRBD2	TGTGCCAGCAGCTGGGCCCCCACTAGCGGGAAATACGAGCAGTACTTC	CASSWAPTSGKYEQYF
TRBV30	TRBJ2-7	.	.	TGTGCCTGGAGTCAGGACTACTCCTACGAGCAGTACTTC	CAWSQDYSYEQYF
TRBV28	TRBJ2-7	.	TRBD2	TGTGCCAGCAGCCAAGGGACTAGCGGGGGATTCGAGCAGTACTTC	CASSQGTSGGFEQYF
TRBV3-1/TRBV3-2	TRBJ2-2	once	.	TGTGCCAGCAGCCAAGGGTTTAGTCCGAACACCGGGGAGCTGTTTTTT	CASSQGFSPNTGELFF
TRBV27	TRBJ1-1	.	.	TGTGCCAGCAGTTTGGGGGGGCTGGGGACTGAAGCTTTCTTT	CASSLGGLGTEAFF
TRBV14	TRBJ2-1	.	TRBD2	TGTGCCAGCAGCCAAGGACTAGCCGGTCGCCCCCTCTTC	CASSQGLAGRPLF
TRBV2	TRBJ2-7	.	.	TGTGCCAGCCGGGACATCTCCTACGAGCAGTACTTC	CASRDISYEQYF
TRBV7-9	TRBJ2-3	.	.	TGTGCCGCACGGGGGTTCGGAGATACGCAGTATTTT	CAARGFGDTQYF
TRBV11-2	TRBJ2-4	.	TRBD2	TGTGCCAGCAGCTCGAGACTAGCGGGAGGGCCTGTAGCCAAAAACATTCAGTACTTC	CASSSRLAGGPVAKNIQYF